This passage covers 20 T cell receptor beta chains from one sample sequenced in a study of Ad26.COV2.S vaccination and SARS-CoV-2 variants (dated by TCRdb to 2020 to 2022). The sample's treatment or condition label, decoded: 19 received Ad26.COV2.S at low or high dose, single or two shots; roughly five received placebo; per-sample allocation not given. For vaccine and placebo recipients, repertoires were sequenced using samples collected on day 63 after the first injection. Libraries were built with the immunoSEQ multiplex PCR assay. TCRdb limited this immuneACCESS table to in-frame rearrangements with V and J called. A share of clones is missing; checked studies link under half to unresolved V genes, and the rest is unexplained. The sample table records roughly 500,000 clones; around nine tenths of these occur just once. The ten top clones hold 13% of the sample. The sample consisted of peripheral blood, taken in a trial of Ad26.COV2.S vaccine versus placebo. The source is a person aged 18 to 59 who received the Ad26.COV2.S COVID-19 vaccine or a placebo.

This chain links TRBV6-6 with TRBJ2-1; 8 positions agree with TRBD2. The V gene's germline CDR1 is MNHNY and CDR2 SVGAGI (reference sequence). Trimming took 7 bases from V and 5 from J; bases not matched to a gene: 7. The CDR3 totals 14 residues. DNA for the CDR3: TGTGCCAGCATAGGCGGGAGGACCCACAATGAGCAGTTCTTC. Translation: CASIGGRTHNEQFF.

The V call is TRBV2, the J call TRBJ2-7; TRBD2 aligns across 10 bases. This CDR3 region has 14 residues. Germline lookup yields CDR1 SNHLY and CDR2 FYNNEI. After removal of 6 bases from V and 3 bases from J, the junction contained 5 bases not matched to a gene. CDR3 region: CASSATSGFYEQYF. The CDR3 DNA sequence: TGTGCCAGCAGCGCGACTAGCGGGTTCTACGAGCAGTACTTC.

As for this clone: The junction departs from germline at one end; a sequencing error may be responsible. The V and J genes are TRBV7-7 and TRBJ2-2, with D tentatively TRBD1 or TRBD2 (5 bases each). Germline V gene lookup returns CDR1 SSHAT and CDR2 FNYEAQ (reference sequence). This CDR3 has 16 residues. CDR3 DNA sequence: TGTGCTAGCAGCTTAAGCCTGGGACCGGGCACCGGGGAGCTGTTTTTT. Translating it yields CASSLSLGPGTGELFF.

There are a few counts of this clone. The chain joins TRBV7-3 to TRBJ2-7; 11 bases line up with TRBD2. The junction had 6 bases not matched to a gene; V was cut back by 5 bases and J by 6 bases. The CDR3 sequence is 14 residues long. CDR1 is SGHTA, CDR2 FQGTGA, per germline. CDR3 in amino acids: CASSQLAGGREQYF. The CDR3 DNA sequence: TGTGCCAGCAGCCAGCTAGCGGGAGGCCGCGAGCAGTACTTC.

The chain links TRBV5-1 to TRBJ2-7; D ambiguous. This CDR3 is 14 amino acids long. Germline V gene lookup returns CDR1 SGHRS and CDR2 YFSETQ. The V end lost 0 bases, the J end lost 9 bases, and 16 bases lay between the germline ends. CDR3 sequence: CASSLGDALRGQYF. DNA of the CDR3: TGCGCCAGCAGCTTGGGGGATGCTCTACGAGGGCAGTACTTC.

The rearrangement joins TRBV28 to TRBJ1-5; maybe TRBD1 (6 bases). The germline V gene has CDR1 MDHEN and CDR2 SYDVKM. The CDR3 sequence is 13 residues long. The CDR3 protein is CALGTNSNQPQHF. The CDR3 nucleotides read TGTGCGCTAGGGACAAATAGCAATCAGCCCCAGCATTTT.

This clone was seen only once. The CDR3 sequence is CASSRAGGTSYEQYF. CDR3 DNA sequence: TGTGCCAGCAGCCGCGCTGGGGGGACCTCCTACGAGCAGTACTTC. This sequence joins TRBV5-4 and TRBJ2-7; perhaps TRBD2 as D (6 bases). This CDR3 has 15 residues. Germline V gene sequence: CDR1 SGHNT, CDR2 YYREEE (reference sequence). Trimming took off 4 bases at V and 0 bases at J, with 14 bases between the two ends.

The rearrangement links TRBV19 to TRBJ2-1; 8 nucleotides align to TRBD2. The trim removed 4 bases at V and 4 bases at J, leaving 6 bases unmatched. Germline assignment: CDR1 LNHDA and CDR2 SQIVND (reference sequence). This CDR3 has 15 residues. DNA for the CDR3: TGTGCCAGTAGTACAACTAGCGGCCCGTACAATGAGCAGTTCTTC. Residues: CASSTTSGPYNEQFF.

The chain links TRBV7-8 to TRBJ1-1; D is possibly TRBD1 (6 bases). CDR1 and CDR2 (germline): SGHVS, FQNEAQ. The CDR3 sequence is 14 residues long. Trimming pared 3 bases from V and 5 bases from J, leaving 13 bases between. CDR3 in amino acids: CASSLWGRGTEAFF. CDR3 sequence (DNA): TGTGCCAGCAGCTTGTGGGGGCGGGGGACTGAAGCTTTCTTT. The full variable domain, in which reference TRBV7-8 and TRBJ1-1 provide the parts outside the CDR3, is GAGVSQSPRYKVAKRGQDVALRCDPISGHVSLFWYQQALGQGPEFLTYFQNEAQLDKSGLPSDRFFAERPEGSVSTLKIQRTQQEDSAVYLCASSLWGRGTEAFFGQGTRLTVV.

V is TRBV28 and J is TRBJ1-5, with D unresolved. The CDR3 length is 15 residues. Germline V lookup: CDR1 MDHEN, CDR2 SYDVKM. Trimming removed 4 bases from V and 0 bases from J, with 10 bases in between. CDR3 loop: CASSWGDLSNQPQHF. The CDR3 DNA follows: TGTGCCAGCAGTTGGGGAGACCTTAGCAATCAGCCCCAGCATTTT.

This clone occurred once. CDR3 DNA sequence: TGTGCCAGCAGCTTTGCCCTCGTTGGGGTGGAGGGAAACACCATATATTTT. This sequence encodes CASSFALVGVEGNTIYF. The genes are TRBV28 and TRBJ1-3; unclear D gene. This CDR3 contains 17 residues. Germline values: CDR1 MDHEN, CDR2 SYDVKM. V shed 6 bases and J shed 4 bases, with 22 bases lying between them.

This clone was picked up a small number of times. The chain couples TRBV27 to TRBJ2-7; D call uncertain. Trimming shortened V by 6 bases and J by 0 bases, and 9 bases separated the two germline ends. Germline CDR1 is MNHEY and CDR2 is SMNVEV (reference sequence). There are 13 residues in the CDR3. CDR3 DNA sequence: TGTGCCAGCAGATCCGGCGGCTCCTACGAGCAGTACTTC. Translated: CASRSGGSYEQYF.

V and J are TRBV7-2 and TRBJ1-4; TRBD1 is a possible D gene (5 bases). Trimming removed 8 bases at V and 4 bases at J, with 14 bases between. From germline, CDR1 is SGHTA and CDR2 FQGNSA. The CDR3 length is 14 residues. The CDR3 reads CASGKGPSNEKLFF. DNA of the CDR3: TGTGCCAGCGGAAAGGGACCGAGTAATGAAAAACTGTTTTTT. Full variable domain (rest looked up from reference TRBV7-2 and TRBJ1-4): GAGVSQSPSNKVTEKGKDVELRCDPISGHTALYWYRQSLGQGLEFLIYFQGNSAPDKSGLPSDRFSAERTGGSVSTLTIQRTQQEDSAVYLCASGKGPSNEKLFFGSGTQLSVL.

The rearrangement links TRBV7-3 to TRBJ2-1, with D tentatively TRBD1 (5 bases). The CDR3 covers 14 residues. From germline, CDR1 is SGHTA and CDR2 FQGTGA. Deletions cut 5 bases from V and 6 bases from J, with 14 bases between. The CDR3 loop reads CASSPGPQGNEQFF. CDR3 in DNA: TGTGCCAGCAGCCCCGGGCCCCAGGGCAATGAGCAGTTCTTC. The variable domain in full, completed from reference TRBV7-3 and TRBJ2-1, reads GAGVSQTPSNKVTEKGKYVELRCDPISGHTALYWYRQSLGQGPEFLIYFQGTGAADDSGLPNDRFFAVRPEGSVSTLKIQRTERGDSAVYLCASSPGPQGNEQFFGPGTRLTVL.

The V call is TRBV7-9, the J call TRBJ2-5, with 8 bases identical to TRBD1. In germline, CDR1 is SEHNR, CDR2 FQNEAQ (reference sequence). There are 13 residues in the CDR3. V was clipped by 5 bases and J by 3 bases; unmatched bases: 2. CDR3 bases: TGTGCCAGCAGCGGACAGGGTGAAGAGACCCAGTACTTC. Translating gives CASSGQGEETQYF.

This clone was seen many times. The chain has TRBV19 and TRBJ2-3; TRBD1 aligns across 8 bases. CDR3 length equals 15 residues. CDR1 and CDR2 (germline): LNHDA, SQIVND (reference sequence). V lost 3 bases and J lost 2; bases outside the gene matches: 4. The CDR3, as DNA: TGTGCCAGTAGTATTGGACAGGGAGTCACAGATACGCAGTATTTT. Encoded protein: CASSIGQGVTDTQYF.

The V call is TRBV21-1, the J call TRBJ1-5; the DNA was not used to check the table's D call, TRBD1. TRBV21-1 is a recognized pseudogene. CDR3 size: 19 residues. CDR3 sequence: CASSKGPGGQGKSNQPQHF. The CDR3 DNA is TGTGCCAGCAGCAAAGGCCCCGGAGGACAGGGGAAAAGCAATCAGCCCCAGCATTTT.

The chain employs TRBV2 and TRBJ2-1, with TRBD2 identical over 8 bases. After removal of 5 bases from V and 3 bases from J, the junction contained 6 bases not matched to a gene. Per the germline V gene, CDR1 is SNHLY and CDR2 is FYNNEI. CDR3 length: 15 residues. CDR3 nucleotide sequence: TGTGCCAGCAGTAGCAGCGGGAGCCTCTACAATGAGCAGTTCTTC. It translates to CASSSSGSLYNEQFF.

The V call is TRBV5-4, the J call TRBJ2-5, with D hard to call. Germline V gene lookup returns CDR1 SGHNT and CDR2 YYREEE (reference sequence). The V end was cut by 0 bases, the J end by 7 bases, with 13 bases between. CDR3 length: 14 residues. This CDR3 is CASSLEGGVGTQYF. The CDR3 DNA reads as TGTGCCAGCAGCTTGGAGGGTGGGGTTGGGACCCAGTACTTC.

The chain is built from TRBV9 and TRBJ2-5; possible D gene TRBD2, 6 bases. CDR1 and CDR2 (germline): SGDLS, YYNGEE. The V end was cut by 3 bases, the J end by 0 bases, with 15 bases between. This CDR3 spans 16 amino acids. CDR3 protein: CASSAVGSGNQETQYF. CDR3 DNA: TGTGCCAGCAGCGCCGTTGGTAGCGGAAACCAAGAGACCCAGTACTTC.